This T cell receptor beta chain was identified in a study of tumor and adjacent non-tumor tissue in lung cancer. Study as a whole: The patients, 9 to 11 men and four to six women, were roughly 30 to 85 with stage I to III disease. Study-wide results and caveats: In normal lung, the top 100 clones were significantly more dominant than in tumor. Shorter survival was associated with higher TCR diversity in tumors.

V lost 0 bases and J lost 6; bases outside the gene matches: 4. The germline V gene has CDR1 SGHDN and CDR2 FVKESK. The CDR3 has 15 amino acids. TCRbeta libraries were built with three rounds of nested PCR, modified from ARM-PCR. Each CDR3 protein is one row after TCRdb ran MiXCR on the multiplex PCR reads. The sample shows approximately 62,000 distinct CDR3 sequences, more than 55% of them seen only once. The template was RNA from unsorted bulk tissue. This non-tumor lung sample came from over 3 cm beyond the tumor edge. The sample holds a few counts of this clonotype. The target antigen is unknown. The chain carries TRBV14 and TRBJ2-2; 7 nucleotides agree with TRBD2. Input material: distant non-tumor lung tissue. The receptor comes from a man aged 70-80 years with non-small cell lung cancer. CDR3 sequence (DNA): TGTGCCAGCAGCCAAGATCTCAGCGGGGCCGGGGAGCTGTTTTTT. It yields the protein CASSQDLSGAGELFF.